The clone carrying this T cell receptor (beta chain) appeared a few times. The antigen is not known. A second PCR of roughly 7 to 11 cycles used a sample-barcoded 5' primer and a J-beta primer mix. Through a template-switch adaptor with 12 random nucleotides, each cDNA molecule received a tag. TCRdb redid the calling of the 5' RACE reads with MiXCR, one entry per CDR3 protein. The data show 1.5 million to 2 million distinct CDR3 sequences, approximately 28% seen once. This sample stems from a study of blood T cells in healthy people across ages. Overall study: Every two T cells gave about one barcoded beta molecule via template switching. Study-level findings and limits: Diversity was estimated from one million T cells, and these estimates were considered underestimates. Across samples, TCR beta diversity tracked strongly with naive T cell percentage.

This CDR3 comprises 16 residues. Unmatched junction bases numbered 10, after V lost 5 bases and J lost 5 bases. CDR1 is KGHDR and CDR2 is SFDVKD in the germline V gene. The material sequenced was blood. The chain is built from TRBV24-1 and TRBJ2-1; the match to TRBD2 covers 8 bases. This TCR was sampled from a woman aged 25-40 years in good health. The CDR3 nucleotides read TGTGCCACCAGTGTCGGGGGTAGCGGGAATGACAATGAGCAGTTCTTC. Amino acids: CATSVGGSGNDNEQFF.